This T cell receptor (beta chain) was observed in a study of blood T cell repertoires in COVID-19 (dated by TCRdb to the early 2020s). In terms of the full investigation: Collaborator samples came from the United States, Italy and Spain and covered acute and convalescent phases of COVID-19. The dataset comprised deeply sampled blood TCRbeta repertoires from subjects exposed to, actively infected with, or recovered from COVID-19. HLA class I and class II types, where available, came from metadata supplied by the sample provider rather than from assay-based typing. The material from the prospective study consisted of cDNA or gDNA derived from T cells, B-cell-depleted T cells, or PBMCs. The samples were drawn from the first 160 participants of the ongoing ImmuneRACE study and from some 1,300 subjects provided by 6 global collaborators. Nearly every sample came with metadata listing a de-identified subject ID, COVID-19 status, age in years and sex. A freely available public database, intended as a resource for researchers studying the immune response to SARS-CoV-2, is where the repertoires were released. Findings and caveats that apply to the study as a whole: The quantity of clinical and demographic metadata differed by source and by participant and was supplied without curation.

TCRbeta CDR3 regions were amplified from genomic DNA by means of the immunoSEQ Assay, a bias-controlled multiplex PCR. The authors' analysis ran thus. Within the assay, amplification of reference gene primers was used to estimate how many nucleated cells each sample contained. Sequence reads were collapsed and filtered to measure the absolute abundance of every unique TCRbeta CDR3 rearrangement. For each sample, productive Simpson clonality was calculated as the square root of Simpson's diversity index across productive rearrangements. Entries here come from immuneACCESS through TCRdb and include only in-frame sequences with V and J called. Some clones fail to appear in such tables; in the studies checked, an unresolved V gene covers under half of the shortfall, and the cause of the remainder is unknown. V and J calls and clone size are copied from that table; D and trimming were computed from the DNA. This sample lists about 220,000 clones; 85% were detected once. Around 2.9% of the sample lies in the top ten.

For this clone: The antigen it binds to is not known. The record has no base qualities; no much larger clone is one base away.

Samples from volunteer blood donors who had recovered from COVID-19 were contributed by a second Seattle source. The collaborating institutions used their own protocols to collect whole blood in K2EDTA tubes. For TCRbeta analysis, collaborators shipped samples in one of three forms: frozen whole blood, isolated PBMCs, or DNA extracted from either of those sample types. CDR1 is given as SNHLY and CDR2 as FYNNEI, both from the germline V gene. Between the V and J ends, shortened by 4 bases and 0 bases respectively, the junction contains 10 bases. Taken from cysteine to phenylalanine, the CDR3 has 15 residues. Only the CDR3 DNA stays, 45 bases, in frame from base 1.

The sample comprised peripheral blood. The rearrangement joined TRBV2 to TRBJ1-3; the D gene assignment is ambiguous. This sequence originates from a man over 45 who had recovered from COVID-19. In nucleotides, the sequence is TGTGCCAGCAGTGCATTGGGCAACTCTGGAAACACCATATATTTT. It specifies CASSALGNSGNTIYF.